A single T cell receptor beta chain is shown here with its context. Patients were ineligible given autoimmune disease history or systemic immunosuppression. This table comes from immunoSEQ multiplex PCR, and its TCRdb copy is limited to in-frame clones, with some not included. The sample has roughly 60,000 clones, approximately 91% seen once. This CDR3 is 18 amino acids long. Losses at the gene ends were 1 base for V and 6 bases for J; bases not matched to a gene: 12. Germline lookup yields CDR1 SGHDT and CDR2 YYEEEE. The sample comes from a study of OX40 agonist ivuxolimab in advanced cancers. The chain carries TRBV5-6 and TRBJ2-1; 11 bases agree with TRBD2. The material sequenced was CD4+ or CD8+ T cells sorted from blood, taken in a trial of the OX40 agonist ivuxolimab. The clonotype was recovered from an adult with an advanced solid tumor such as melanoma, head and neck, liver or kidney cancer. In DNA form, the CDR3 reads TGTGCCAGCAGCTTGTTTGGGGGAGGACTAGCGGGTCCCAATGAGCAGTTCTTC. Translated: CASSLFGGGLAGPNEQFF.